These T cell receptor beta chains were read from a single sample in a study of blood T cell repertoires in COVID-19. Clones were read by immunoSEQ multiplex PCR, and TCRdb kept only the in-frame ones, dropping some. The data show approximately 290,000 clones, approximately 85% seen once. The sequenced material came from peripheral blood. These receptors all stem from a human donor with COVID-19, enrolled during active disease. The donor label of this sample is uncertain. CDR3s include the opening cysteine and the closing phenylalanine or tryptophan. A D gene is named only where the DNA matches it firmly. Expanded clones are given a class, and other clones once, few, many or no size at all.

V: TRBV5-1
size: once
D: TRBD2
J: TRBJ2-1
DNA: TGCGCCAGCAGCTTGCAGACTAGCGGGAGTCAAAATGAGCAGTTCTTC
CDR3: CASSLQTSGSQNEQFF

V: TRBV2
size: few
D: TRBD2
J: TRBJ2-2
DNA: TGTGCCAGCTCCCCAACCAGTACTAGCGTCGGGGAGCTGTTTTTT
CDR3: CASSPTSTSVGELFF

V: TRBV15
size: .
D: TRBD1
J: TRBJ1-2
DNA: TGTGCCACCAGCAGAGATTTTAGAAAAGGGGGCCTCCCGGGCTACACCTTC
CDR3: CATSRDFRKGGLPGYTF

V: TRBV11-2
size: .
D: TRBD1
J: TRBJ1-1
DNA: TGTGCCAGCAGCCCGGACAGGGACACTGAAGCTTTCTTT
CDR3: CASSPDRDTEAFF

V: TRBV28
size: .
D: .
J: TRBJ2-3
DNA: TGTGCCAGCAGTTTGCCAGGAACTGCAGATACGCAGTATTTT
CDR3: CASSLPGTADTQYF

V: TRBV5-6
size: .
D: .
J: TRBJ2-7
DNA: TGTGCCAGCAGCTTCGAACCCGGGGTAACCTACGAGCAGTACTTC
CDR3: CASSFEPGVTYEQYF

V: TRBV7-9
size: few
D: .
J: TRBJ1-1
DNA: TGTGCCAGCAGCCGACGACAGTCGAACACTGAAGCTTTCTTT
CDR3: CASSRRQSNTEAFF

V: TRBV3-1/TRBV3-2
size: few
D: TRBD1
J: TRBJ1-1
DNA: TGTGCCAGCAGCCCTCGGGACAGTCTAATGGGGACTGAAGCTTTCTTT
CDR3: CASSPRDSLMGTEAFF

V: TRBV6-5
size: .
D: .
J: TRBJ2-7
DNA: TGTTCGTCCGGTTCCTACGAGCAGTACTTC
CDR3: CSSGSYEQYF

V: TRBV29-1
size: .
D: .
J: TRBJ1-1
DNA: TGCAGCACTACGGGAGGGGGTCCGGCGACTGAAGCTTTCTTT
CDR3: CSTTGGGPATEAFF

V: TRBV2
size: .
D: .
J: TRBJ2-6
DNA: TGTGCCAGCAGTGAAGGACTAGCTGGGGCCAACGTCCTGACTTTC
CDR3: CASSEGLAGANVLTF

V: TRBV3-1/TRBV3-2
size: .
D: .
J: TRBJ2-3
DNA: TGTGCCAGCAGCCAAGATCTCAGCGGGCCGAGCACAGATACGCAGTATTTT
CDR3: CASSQDLSGPSTDTQYF

V: TRBV4-3
size: .
D: .
J: TRBJ2-7
DNA: TGCGCCAGCAGCCAAGGAGTAGAGGGAGCCTACGAGCAGTACTTC
CDR3: CASSQGVEGAYEQYF

V: TRBV27
size: .
D: .
J: TRBJ1-1
DNA: TGTGCCAGCAGTTTATCGAGGGGGTCAGGGAACACTGAAGCTTTCTTT
CDR3: CASSLSRGSGNTEAFF

V: TRBV9
size: .
D: .
J: TRBJ2-5
DNA: TGTGCCAGCAGCCCCAGGGGCCAGGGCTTGGAGACCCAGTACTTC
CDR3: CASSPRGQGLETQYF

V: TRBV9
size: few
D: .
J: TRBJ2-7
DNA: TGTGCCAGCAGCGCCCTGGGGGGAGCACACTCCTACGAGCAGTACTTC
CDR3: CASSALGGAHSYEQYF

V: TRBV27
size: .
D: TRBD1
J: TRBJ2-7
DNA: TGTGCCAGCAGTCCTCAACAGGGGTTCGAGCAGTACTTC
CDR3: CASSPQQGFEQYF

V: TRBV5-6
size: .
D: .
J: TRBJ2-2
DNA: TGTGCCAGCAGCTTAAGCCCAGGGAATTTCGCCGGGGAGCTGTTTTTT
CDR3: CASSLSPGNFAGELFF

V: TRBV2
size: .
D: .
J: TRBJ1-1
DNA: TGTGCCAGCAGTGAAAATGTCATAGGGGGGAACACTGAAGCTTTCTTT
CDR3: CASSENVIGGNTEAFF

V: TRBV6-5
size: .
D: .
J: TRBJ1-2
DNA: TGTGCCACCTCCTCGGACTGGATATTTGGCTACACCTTC
CDR3: CATSSDWIFGYTF

V: TRBV7-6
size: .
D: .
J: TRBJ2-5
DNA: TGTGCCAGCAGCTTAGGACTTACCCAGTACTTC
CDR3: CASSLGLTQYF

V: TRBV6-1
size: once
D: .
J: TRBJ1-4
DNA: TGTGCCAGCAGTGAGGAGAATGAAAAACTGTTTTTT
CDR3: CASSEENEKLFF

V: TRBV5-1
size: .
D: .
J: TRBJ1-2
DNA: TGCGCCAGCAGCCCCGGTGGGGGGGAGGACTATGGCTACACCTTC
CDR3: CASSPGGGEDYGYTF

V: TRBV7-2
size: .
D: .
J: TRBJ1-4
DNA: TGTGCCAGCAGCTTCCGGGAAGCACGAAATGAAAAACTGTTTTTT
CDR3: CASSFREARNEKLFF

V: TRBV28
size: .
D: TRBD1
J: TRBJ1-2
DNA: TGTGCCAGCAGTTGGGGACAGGCCTATGGCTACACCTTC
CDR3: CASSWGQAYGYTF

V: TRBV27
size: .
D: TRBD1
J: TRBJ1-2
DNA: TGTGCCAGCAGTTCCGGGACAGGCCTTAACTATGGCTACACCTTC
CDR3: CASSSGTGLNYGYTF

V: TRBV5-8
size: .
D: TRBD1
J: TRBJ1-1
DNA: TGTGCCAGCCGACCGAGGGGGCGGACTGAAGCTTTCTTT
CDR3: CASRPRGRTEAFF

V: TRBV3-1/TRBV3-2
size: .
D: .
J: TRBJ1-1
DNA: TGTGCCAGCAGCCCCAACAGGCTGAACACTGAAGCTTTCTTT
CDR3: CASSPNRLNTEAFF

V: TRBV5-6
size: .
D: TRBD2
J: TRBJ2-3
DNA: TGTGCCAGCAGCTACAGGACTAGCGGGTCGACAGATACGCAGTATTTT
CDR3: CASSYRTSGSTDTQYF

V: TRBV5-1
size: .
D: .
J: TRBJ1-2
DNA: TGCGCCAGCAGCTTGGGGACTTCTGACTATGGCTACACCTTC
CDR3: CASSLGTSDYGYTF

V: TRBV4-1
size: .
D: .
J: TRBJ2-3
DNA: TGCGCCAGCAGCCAAGAACTAGCCATACAGGACAATACGCAGTATTTT
CDR3: CASSQELAIQDNTQYF

V: TRBV3-1/TRBV3-2
size: .
D: .
J: TRBJ1-1
DNA: TGTGCCAGCAGCCAAGGTTGGCAGGTGAACACTGAAGCTTTCTTT
CDR3: CASSQGWQVNTEAFF

V: TRBV6-5
size: once
D: .
J: TRBJ1-5
DNA: TGTGCCAGCAGTTACTCGCGTGGGGGCGGGCAGCCCCAGCATTTT
CDR3: CASSYSRGGGQPQHF

V: TRBV9
size: .
D: .
J: TRBJ1-1
DNA: TGTGCCAGCAGCGTACGGGGTCGGCCTCACTTGAACACTGAAGCTTTCTTT
CDR3: CASSVRGRPHLNTEAFF

V: TRBV14
size: .
D: TRBD1
J: TRBJ1-2
DNA: TGTGCCAGCAGGCGGACAGGAGCTAACTATGGCTACACCTTC
CDR3: CASRRTGANYGYTF

V: TRBV5-1
size: .
D: .
J: TRBJ2-7
DNA: TGCGCCAGCAGCTTGGTCGGGAGTCAGACCTACGAGCAGTACTTC
CDR3: CASSLVGSQTYEQYF

V: TRBV7-2
size: .
D: TRBD1
J: TRBJ2-7
DNA: TGTGCCAGCAGCTTAACTGGGACAGGGTACGAGCAGTACTTC
CDR3: CASSLTGTGYEQYF

V: TRBV25-1
size: .
D: TRBD1
J: TRBJ1-1
DNA: TGTGCCAGCAGTCAAGGACAGGGGGACGCTTTCTTT
CDR3: CASSQGQGDAFF

V: TRBV14
size: .
D: .
J: TRBJ2-1
DNA: TGTGCCAGCAGCCGGAACAGGGACAATGGTAATGAGCAGTTCTTC
CDR3: CASSRNRDNGNEQFF

V: TRBV6-5
size: once
D: .
J: TRBJ1-5
DNA: TGTGCCAGCAGTTACTCGGGCGGGATAGGACAGCCCCAGCATTTT
CDR3: CASSYSGGIGQPQHF

V: TRBV19
size: .
D: TRBD1
J: TRBJ1-2
DNA: TGTGCCAGTAGTAGGGACAGGGAGGACTATGGCTACACCTTC
CDR3: CASSRDREDYGYTF